This T cell receptor (beta chain) was profiled in a study of blood T cell repertoires in COVID-19. Study in general: Sample material is recorded as cDNA or gDNA derived from T cells, B-cell-depleted T cells, or PBMCs.

From germline, CDR1 is SGDLS and CDR2 YYNGEE. Trimming pared 0 bases from V and 5 bases from J, leaving 8 bases between. The CDR3 contains 13 residues. This clone was seen more than once but under ten times. Produced via immunoSEQ multiplex PCR; TCRdb's table is partial and in-frame only. The table shows roughly 68,000 clones, with about 87% occurring only once. The chain employs TRBV9 and TRBJ1-1; possible D gene TRBD1, 5 bases. The TCR originated in a woman in her sixties or seventies with acute or convalescent COVID-19. Material: peripheral blood. Here the CDR3 reads CASSVGRETEAFF. The CDR3 DNA reads TGTGCCAGCAGCGTAGGCAGGGAAACTGAAGCTTTCTTT.